This TCR beta chain was obtained from a study of T cells in Graves' hyperthyroidism and ophthalmopathy. Amplification of TCR beta CDR3 regions was performed using RNA transcripts as template. Initially, a first-round RT-PCR of the TCR CDR3 employed the HTBI primer set. In TCRdb, the multiplex PCR reads were re-called with MiXCR into one record per CDR3 protein. This sample yields hundreds of thousands of distinct CDR3 sequences, of which about a sixth are seen a single time; 2.5% to 4% belongs to the top ten. Disease lasting under 3 months, a NOSPECS grade of at least 4, and a Clinical Activity Score of at least 3 were features of the ophthalmopathy patients. Criteria for exclusion of patients were uncontrolled infection, other autoimmune disease, pregnancy or lactation. Clinical symptoms, serum thyroxine, TRAb, thyroid ultrasound and orbital computed tomography established diagnosis. Fresh 10 ml peripheral blood yielded PBMCs.

This clonotype turned up a few times. The clonotype comes from a woman aged 40 to 50 with Graves' ophthalmopathy. Sequencing was carried out using blood.

The CDR3 sequence: CASSHHRRGQLNTGELFF. CDR3 nucleotide sequence: TGCGCCAGCAGCCATCACCGCCGAGGACAGCTAAACACCGGGGAGCTGTTTTTT. V and J are TRBV4-1 and TRBJ2-2; tentatively, D is TRBD1 (6 bases). This CDR3 region has 18 residues. V was cut by 3 bases and J by 2 bases, with 19 bases left in between. The germline V gene encodes CDR1 MGHRA and CDR2 YSYEKL.